These T cell receptor beta chains were read from a single sample in a study of shared clonotypes between healthy human individuals. Measured with immunoSEQ multiplex PCR; TCRdb has only the in-frame clones, and not every one. The sample includes over 2 million clones, around 95% seen only once; the top ten take 0.13%. The sample consisted of naive CD4+ T cells sorted from blood. These receptor sequences come from a man in his late teens or twenties in good health. CDR3s include the opening cysteine and the closing phenylalanine or tryptophan. A D gene is named only where the DNA matches it firmly. Clone size is stated in some rows and not others, as once, few, many or a class when expanded.

J gene: TRBJ1-2
D gene: TRBD1
clone size: once
V gene: TRBV19
CDR3 DNA: TGTGCCAGTAGTCCAACGGGACAGGGAGTTAACTATGGCTACACCTTC
CDR3 protein: CASSPTGQGVNYGYTF

J gene: TRBJ1-1
D gene: TRBD1
clone size: -
V gene: TRBV16
CDR3 DNA: TGTGCCAGCAGCCAGCTGAGGACAGGGAGGACTGAAGCTTTCTTT
CDR3 protein: CASSQLRTGRTEAFF

J gene: TRBJ2-6
D gene: -
clone size: few
V gene: TRBV20-1
CDR3 DNA: TGCAGTGCTAGCGGGGCCAACGTCCTGACTTTC
CDR3 protein: CSASGANVLTF

J gene: TRBJ2-7
D gene: -
clone size: -
V gene: TRBV6-5
CDR3 DNA: TGTGCCAGCAGAATAACATTTAGCTCCTACGAGCAGTACTTC
CDR3 protein: CASRITFSSYEQYF

J gene: TRBJ2-1
D gene: TRBD1
clone size: -
V gene: TRBV10-3
CDR3 DNA: TGTGCCATCAGCTCCAGGGGGAATGAGCAGTTCTTC
CDR3 protein: CAISSRGNEQFF

J gene: TRBJ2-1
D gene: -
clone size: -
V gene: TRBV9
CDR3 DNA: TGTGCCAGCAGCGTTCTAGCGAACGACAATGAGCAGTTCTTC
CDR3 protein: CASSVLANDNEQFF

J gene: TRBJ2-1
D gene: -
clone size: -
V gene: TRBV25-1
CDR3 DNA: TGTGCCAGCAGTGATTACAGGGCAGGGACCTACAATGAGCAGTTCTTC
CDR3 protein: CASSDYRAGTYNEQFF

J gene: TRBJ1-2
D gene: TRBD1
clone size: -
V gene: TRBV10-3
CDR3 DNA: TGTGCCATCACAGGACAGGCCGAAGGCTACACCTTC
CDR3 protein: CAITGQAEGYTF

J gene: TRBJ2-3
D gene: -
clone size: -
V gene: TRBV4-2
CDR3 DNA: TGTGCCAGCAGCCAAGGCATTTCCGGAAAAGGAGATACGCAGTATTTT
CDR3 protein: CASSQGISGKGDTQYF

J gene: TRBJ2-7
D gene: TRBD1
clone size: -
V gene: TRBV18
CDR3 DNA: TGTGCCAGCTCTCCGGGACAGGTTAGCTCCTACGAGCAGTACTTC
CDR3 protein: CASSPGQVSSYEQYF

J gene: TRBJ1-1
D gene: TRBD1
clone size: -
V gene: TRBV15
CDR3 DNA: TGTGCCACCAGCGGGACAGCAGATGAAGCTTTCTTT
CDR3 protein: CATSGTADEAFF

J gene: TRBJ1-4
D gene: -
clone size: -
V gene: TRBV28
CDR3 DNA: TGTGCCAGCAGCACCACAGGGAGGGGTAATGAAAAACTGTTTTTT
CDR3 protein: CASSTTGRGNEKLFF

J gene: TRBJ2-1
D gene: TRBD2
clone size: once
V gene: TRBV9
CDR3 DNA: TGTGCCAGCAGCGTAGGACTAGCGGGATCCCGGACCTACAATGAGCAGTTCTTC
CDR3 protein: CASSVGLAGSRTYNEQFF

J gene: TRBJ2-7
D gene: TRBD2
clone size: -
V gene: TRBV18
CDR3 DNA: TGTGCCAGCTCACCACTGGGACTAGCGGGCGGCTACGAGCAGTACTTC
CDR3 protein: CASSPLGLAGGYEQYF

J gene: TRBJ2-3
D gene: TRBD1
clone size: -
V gene: TRBV10-2
CDR3 DNA: TGCGCCAGCACCAAGGACAGGGTGCGCGATACGCAGTATTTT
CDR3 protein: CASTKDRVRDTQYF

J gene: TRBJ2-7
D gene: -
clone size: -
V gene: TRBV14
CDR3 DNA: TGTGCCAGCAGCCAGGCTTATCCGGGGGCCTCCTACGAGCAGTACTTC
CDR3 protein: CASSQAYPGASYEQYF

J gene: TRBJ2-4
D gene: -
clone size: -
V gene: TRBV30
CDR3 DNA: TGTGCCTGGTCCGAGGGGGGGGCCAAAAACATTCAGTACTTC
CDR3 protein: CAWSEGGAKNIQYF

J gene: TRBJ2-7
D gene: -
clone size: -
V gene: TRBV7-2
CDR3 DNA: TGTGCCAGCAGCTTAGGGGCGGGAAGCGAGCAGTACTTC
CDR3 protein: CASSLGAGSEQYF

J gene: TRBJ1-2
D gene: -
clone size: -
V gene: TRBV29-1
CDR3 DNA: TGCAGCGTTGAACCCCTGGCAGGGGCCGGCTACACCTTC
CDR3 protein: CSVEPLAGAGYTF

J gene: TRBJ1-2
D gene: -
clone size: -
V gene: TRBV6-5
CDR3 DNA: TGTGCCAGCAGAACCGGGACACCCTATGGCTACACCTTC
CDR3 protein: CASRTGTPYGYTF

J gene: TRBJ1-2
D gene: -
clone size: -
V gene: TRBV7-9
CDR3 DNA: TGTGCCAGCAGCTTAGGCGGGGGAGGCTACACCTTC
CDR3 protein: CASSLGGGGYTF

J gene: TRBJ2-5
D gene: TRBD1
clone size: once
V gene: TRBV19
CDR3 DNA: TGTGCCAGTGCCGCTCGGGACAGGGGACAAGAGACCCAGTACTTC
CDR3 protein: CASAARDRGQETQYF

J gene: TRBJ1-1
D gene: -
clone size: -
V gene: TRBV29-1
CDR3 DNA: TGCAGCGTTGATTCAGGCAGCATTGAAGCTTTCTTT
CDR3 protein: CSVDSGSIEAFF

J gene: TRBJ1-1
D gene: -
clone size: once
V gene: TRBV10-3
CDR3 DNA: TGTGCCATCAGTGAGACAGCGACGAACACTGAAGCTTTCTTT
CDR3 protein: CAISETATNTEAFF

J gene: TRBJ2-7
D gene: TRBD1
clone size: -
V gene: TRBV5-4
CDR3 DNA: TGTGCCAGCAGCTTGGAAGGACAGGGTCTGTACGAGCAGTACTTC
CDR3 protein: CASSLEGQGLYEQYF

J gene: TRBJ1-4
D gene: -
clone size: -
V gene: TRBV9
CDR3 DNA: TGTGCCAGCAGCGTAGATGTAACTAATGAAAAACTGTTTTTT
CDR3 protein: CASSVDVTNEKLFF

J gene: TRBJ2-1
D gene: TRBD2
clone size: -
V gene: TRBV9
CDR3 DNA: TGTGCCAGCAGCGTGACCGGGACTAGCGGCAATGAGCAGTTCTTC
CDR3 protein: CASSVTGTSGNEQFF

J gene: TRBJ1-4
D gene: -
clone size: -
V gene: TRBV6-1
CDR3 DNA: TGTGCCAGCATGGAGGATTTGACGGTCACGAAACTGTTTTTT
CDR3 protein: CASMEDLTVTKLFF